Reported below is one T cell receptor (beta chain). Its binding antigen is unknown. No clone much larger than this one lies a single base away; base qualities are absent. This specimen belongs to a study of Graves' ophthalmopathy and Graves' hyperthyroidism (dated by TCRdb to between 2017 and 2018). A note on the overall study: A patient counted as having stable hyperthyroidism if there was no progression to ophthalmopathy within 18 months of follow-up. TCR beta repertoire signatures were used to distinguish Graves' ophthalmopathy from Graves' hyperthyroidism and to predict progression to ophthalmopathy. In total, under 150 blood samples were TCR-sequenced: 40 to 45 ophthalmopathy, over 70 hyperthyroidism and some 17 hyperthyroidism-to-ophthalmopathy patients. To explore V-J signatures that separate ophthalmopathy from hyperthyroidism, a discovery set of about 100 patients was enrolled, consisting of about 45 with ophthalmopathy and around 60 with stable hyperthyroidism. An independent validation cohort was composed of around 19 hyperthyroidism patients and over 15 patients who later progressed from hyperthyroidism to ophthalmopathy. In several hyperthyroidism patients, the T-cell repertoire of thyroid tissue was compared with the T-cell repertoire of blood. After sampling, hyperthyroidism patients received methimazole starting at 30 mg daily, and ophthalmopathy patients received high-dose intravenous methylprednisolone.

Hyperthyroidism patients were newly diagnosed, with disease duration under 2 months, and aged 18 to 65 years. Patients with other autoimmune diseases, uncontrolled infections, pregnancy or lactation were excluded. Clinical symptoms, serum thyroxine, TRAb, thyroid ultrasound and orbital computed tomography formed the basis of the diagnosis. Trizol reagent was used to extract the total RNA, and its quality was then checked on an Agilent 2100 Bioanalyzer. The CDR3 runs 13 amino acids, cysteine and phenylalanine included. The entry retains the CDR3 DNA only, 39 bases that are in frame from base 1. The germline ends are 11 bases apart after V is trimmed by 5 bases and J by 4 bases. The germline V gene encodes CDR1 MNHEY and CDR2 SVGAGI. Results the study describes overall, beyond this receptor: In cross-validation, the 13-signature model distinguished ophthalmopathy from stable hyperthyroidism with less than 90% sensitivity and 81.08% specificity, while in the test set the corresponding values were about 80% and 75%. Sample size was not predetermined statistically, and investigators were not blinded to group allocation. Among expanded thyroid clonotypes with frequency above 0.001, most also showed up in blood, which suggests that blood repertoires may reflect the thyroid immune response. In validation, the model predicted ophthalmopathy progression with less than 71% sensitivity and around 72% specificity; some twelve predicted patients were CT-confirmed with GO in a median of about 6.1 months.

For repertoire sequencing, the TCR beta CDR3 regions were amplified from RNA transcripts. The first round was an RT-PCR using HTBI primers with the Qiagen OneStep RT-PCR kit, and this first round was followed by a second-round multiplex PCR, then size selection and purification. The libraries underwent paired-end sequencing with 100 bp reads on an Illumina HiSeq2000. Per the original workflow: SOAPnuke was used to process the reads, removing any read that contained adapters or uncalled bases, had a mean Phred below 15, or lacked an exact match to the constant primer or identifier. High-quality paired reads were merged with COPE v1.2.5. Clonotypes were defined as unique nucleotide sequences and were aligned to IMGT TRB V, D and J references using MiTCR v1.1. The analysis was limited to V-J combinations with a frequency above 0.0001, which together covered approximately 99% of repertoires. For each V-J combination, a TCR clonal expansion and chaos score was defined as the ratio of F50 clonal expansion to chaos observed in the TCRdist matrix. Welch's t-statistics and random forest were used to narrow the features down to about twelve V-J combinations, which were then fed into a naive Bayes classifier. The similarity between thyroid and blood repertoires was quantified using the Morisita-Horn index. TCRdb's own reprocessing of the public reads used fastp at Q25 and MiXCR and kept productive beta chains. Entries are consolidated by CDR3 protein sequence, retaining the most common genes and DNA. The V and J calls follow TCRdb's processing rather than the paper's. A total of a few hundred thousand distinct CDR3 sequences appear in this sample, about 40% of them only once. Clones ranked in the top ten supply 4% to 5% of the sample.

This TCR derives from an adult man with Graves' hyperthyroidism. The source material was peripheral blood or thyroid tissue (not recorded which). The V and J segments used are TRBV6-5 and TRBJ1-2; 5 matching bases give a weak D call of TRBD1. The CDR3 region has the sequence CASSERDSYGYTF. DNA sequence: TGTGCCAGCAGTGAACGGGACTCCTATGGCTACACCTTC.